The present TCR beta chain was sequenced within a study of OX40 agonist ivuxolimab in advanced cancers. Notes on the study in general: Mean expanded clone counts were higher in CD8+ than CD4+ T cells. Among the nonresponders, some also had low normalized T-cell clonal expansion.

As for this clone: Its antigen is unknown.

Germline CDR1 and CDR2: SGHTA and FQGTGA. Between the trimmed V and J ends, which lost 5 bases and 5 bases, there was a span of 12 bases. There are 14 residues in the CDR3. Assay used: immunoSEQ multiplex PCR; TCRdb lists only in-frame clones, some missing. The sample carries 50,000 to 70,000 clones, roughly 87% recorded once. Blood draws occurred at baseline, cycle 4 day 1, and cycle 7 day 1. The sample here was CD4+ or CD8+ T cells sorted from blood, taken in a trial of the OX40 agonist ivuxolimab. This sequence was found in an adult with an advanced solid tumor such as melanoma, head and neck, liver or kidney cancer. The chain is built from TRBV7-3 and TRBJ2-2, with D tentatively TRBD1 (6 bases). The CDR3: CASSLQQGTGELFF. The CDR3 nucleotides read TGTGCCAGCAGCCTACAACAGGGAACCGGGGAGCTGTTTTTT.